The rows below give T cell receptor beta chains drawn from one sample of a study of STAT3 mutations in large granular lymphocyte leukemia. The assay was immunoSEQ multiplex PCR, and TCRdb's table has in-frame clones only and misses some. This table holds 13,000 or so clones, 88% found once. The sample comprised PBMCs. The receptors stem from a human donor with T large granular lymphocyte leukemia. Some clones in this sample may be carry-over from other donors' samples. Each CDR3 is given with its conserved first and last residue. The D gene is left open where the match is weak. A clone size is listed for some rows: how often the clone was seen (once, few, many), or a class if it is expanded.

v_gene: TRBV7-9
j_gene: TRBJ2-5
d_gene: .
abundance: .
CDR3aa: CASSPYPSVQETQYF
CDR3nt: TGTGCCAGCAGCCCTTACCCGTCGGTCCAAGAGACCCAGTACTTC

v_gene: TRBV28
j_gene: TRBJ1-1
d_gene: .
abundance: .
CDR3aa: CASSSWGEAFF
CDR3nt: TGTGCCAGCAGTTCTTGGGGTGAAGCTTTCTTT

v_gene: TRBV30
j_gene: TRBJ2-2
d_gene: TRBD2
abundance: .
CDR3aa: CAGGGSYTGELFF
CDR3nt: TGTGCCGGGGGGGGGTCGTACACCGGGGAGCTGTTTTTT

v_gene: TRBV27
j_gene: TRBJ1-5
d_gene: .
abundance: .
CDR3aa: CASSYWGGSNQPQHF
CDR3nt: TGTGCCAGCAGTTATTGGGGTGGATCGAATCAACCCCAGCATTTT

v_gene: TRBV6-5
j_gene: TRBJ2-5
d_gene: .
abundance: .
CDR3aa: CASSRLGVETQYF
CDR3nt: TGTGCCAGCAGTCGCCTTGGGGTGGAGACCCAGTACTTC

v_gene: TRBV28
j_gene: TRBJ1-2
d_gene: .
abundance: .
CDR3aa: CASSLQWESGYTF
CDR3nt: TGTGCCAGCAGTCTACAGTGGGAAAGTGGCTACACCTTC

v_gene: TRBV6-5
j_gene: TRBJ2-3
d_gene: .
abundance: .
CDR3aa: CASSSQGDTQYF
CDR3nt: TGTGCCAGCAGTTCCCAGGGAGATACGCAGTATTTT

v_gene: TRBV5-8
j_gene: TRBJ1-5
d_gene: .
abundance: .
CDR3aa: CASSRDSGHQPQHF
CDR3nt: TGTGCCAGCAGCCGCGATTCGGGGCATCAGCCCCAGCATTTT

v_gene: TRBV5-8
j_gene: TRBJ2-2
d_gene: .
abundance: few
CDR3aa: CASSLGQLLGGELFF
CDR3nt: TGTGCCAGCAGCTTGGGACAGCTGTTGGGCGGGGAGCTGTTTTTT

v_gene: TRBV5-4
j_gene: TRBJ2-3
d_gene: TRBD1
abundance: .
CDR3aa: CAVRGLDTQYF
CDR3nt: TGTGCCGTGAGGGGGCTAGATACGCAGTATTTT

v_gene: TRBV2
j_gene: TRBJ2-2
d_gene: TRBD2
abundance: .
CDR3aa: CASSGEGTGELFF
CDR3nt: TGTGCCAGCAGTGGGGAGGGCACCGGGGAGCTGTTTTTT

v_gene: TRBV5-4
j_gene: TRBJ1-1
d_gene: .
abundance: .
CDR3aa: CASSPRGGKEAFF
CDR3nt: TGTGCCAGCAGTCCCCGTGGGGGGAAAGAAGCTTTCTTT

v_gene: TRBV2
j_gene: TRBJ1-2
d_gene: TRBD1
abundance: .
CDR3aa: CASSGPPKRDRGLYGYTF
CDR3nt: TGTGCCAGCAGTGGGCCCCCAAAGCGGGACAGGGGGCTCTATGGCTACACCTTC

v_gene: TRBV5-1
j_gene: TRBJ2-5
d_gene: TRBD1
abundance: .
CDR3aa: CASSLAGQQETQYF
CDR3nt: TGCGCCAGCAGCTTGGCGGGACAGCAAGAGACCCAGTACTTC

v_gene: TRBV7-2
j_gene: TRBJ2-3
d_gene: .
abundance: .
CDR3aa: CASSLYRSTQYF
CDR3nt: TGTGCCAGCAGCTTGTATAGGAGTACGCAGTATTTT

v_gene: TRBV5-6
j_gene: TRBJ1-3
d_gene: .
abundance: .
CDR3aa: CASQTGLSGNTIYF
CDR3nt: TGTGCCAGTCAAACTGGGCTCTCTGGAAACACCATATATTTT

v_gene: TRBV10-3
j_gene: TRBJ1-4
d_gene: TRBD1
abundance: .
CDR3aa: CAISPTGAEKLFF
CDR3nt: TGTGCCATCAGCCCGACAGGGGCTGAAAAACTGTTTTTT

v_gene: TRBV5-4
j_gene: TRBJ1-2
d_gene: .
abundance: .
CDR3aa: CASSLPTGQDYGYTF
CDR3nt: TGTGCCAGCAGCTTGCCGACGGGACAAGACTATGGCTACACCTTC

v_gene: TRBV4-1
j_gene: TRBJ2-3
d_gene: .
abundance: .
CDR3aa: CASSQVHPSTDTQYF
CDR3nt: TGCGCCAGCAGCCAAGTCCATCCCAGCACAGATACGCAGTATTTT

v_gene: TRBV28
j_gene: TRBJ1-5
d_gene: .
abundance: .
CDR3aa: CASSESLGNQPQHF
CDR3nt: TGTGCCAGCAGTGAGAGCCTTGGCAATCAGCCCCAGCATTTT

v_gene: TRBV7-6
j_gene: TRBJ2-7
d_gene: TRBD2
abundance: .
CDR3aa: CASSLHAGANEQYF
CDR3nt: TGTGCCAGCAGCCTCCACGCGGGAGCCAACGAGCAGTACTTC

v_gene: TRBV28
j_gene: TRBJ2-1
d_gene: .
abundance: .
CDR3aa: CASSGARVANEQFF
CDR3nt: TGTGCCAGCAGTGGGGCTAGGGTGGCAAATGAGCAGTTCTTC

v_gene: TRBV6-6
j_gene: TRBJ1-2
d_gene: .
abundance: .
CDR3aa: CASSFPINYGYTF
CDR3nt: TGTGCCAGCAGTTTTCCGATAAACTATGGCTACACCTTC

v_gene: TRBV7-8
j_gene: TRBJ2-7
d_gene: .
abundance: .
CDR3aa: CASSQTLGAYEQYF
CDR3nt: TGTGCCAGCAGCCAAACTCTAGGGGCCTACGAGCAGTACTTC

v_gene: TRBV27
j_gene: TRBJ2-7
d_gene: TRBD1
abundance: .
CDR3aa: CASRTGQGGEQYF
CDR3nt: TGTGCCAGCAGGACTGGACAGGGTGGCGAGCAGTACTTC

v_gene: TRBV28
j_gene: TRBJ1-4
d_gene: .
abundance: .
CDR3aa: CASSGQGGPNEKLFF
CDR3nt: TGTGCCAGCAGTGGCCAGGGTGGGCCGAATGAAAAACTGTTTTTT

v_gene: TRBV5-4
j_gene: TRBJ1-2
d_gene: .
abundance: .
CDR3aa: CAGGEGDYGYTF
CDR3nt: TGTGCCGGCGGGGAGGGGGACTATGGCTACACCTTC

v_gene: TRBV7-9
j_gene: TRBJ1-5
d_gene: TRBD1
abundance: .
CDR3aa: CASSSGQGDQPQHF
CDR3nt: TGTGCCAGCAGCTCCGGACAGGGGGATCAGCCCCAGCATTTT

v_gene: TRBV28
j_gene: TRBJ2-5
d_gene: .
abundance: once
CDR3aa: CASSTRRRGQETQYF
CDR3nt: TGTGCCAGCAGTACCCGACGCCGGGGACAAGAGACCCAGTACTTC

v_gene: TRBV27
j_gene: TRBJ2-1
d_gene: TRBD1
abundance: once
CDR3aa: CASSIRGYNEQFF
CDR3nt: TGTGCCAGCAGTATCAGGGGGTACAATGAGCAGTTCTTC

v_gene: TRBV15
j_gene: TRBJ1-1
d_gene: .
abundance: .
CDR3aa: CATSRTPRFGTEAFF
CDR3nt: TGTGCCACCAGCAGAACCCCTCGGTTTGGGACTGAAGCTTTCTTT

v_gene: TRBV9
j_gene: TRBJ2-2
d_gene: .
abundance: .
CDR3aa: CASSGALANTGELFF
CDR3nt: TGTGCCAGCAGCGGGGCGTTGGCGAACACCGGGGAGCTGTTTTTT

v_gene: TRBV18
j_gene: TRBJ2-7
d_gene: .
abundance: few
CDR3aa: CASSPPSYEQYF
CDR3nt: TGTGCCAGCTCACCACCCTCGTACGAGCAGTACTTC

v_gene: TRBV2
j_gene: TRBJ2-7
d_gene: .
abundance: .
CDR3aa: CASSEYSGTSSSYEQYF
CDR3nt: TGTGCCAGCAGTGAATATTCCGGGACATCGTCATCCTACGAGCAGTACTTC

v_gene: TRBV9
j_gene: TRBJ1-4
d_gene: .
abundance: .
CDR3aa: CASSIRQIPEEKLFF
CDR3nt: TGTGCCAGCTCCATACGACAGATCCCTGAAGAAAAACTGTTTTTT

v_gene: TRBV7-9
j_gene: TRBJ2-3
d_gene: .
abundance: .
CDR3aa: CASSLDTQYF
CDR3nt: TGTGCCAGCAGCTTAGATACGCAGTATTTT

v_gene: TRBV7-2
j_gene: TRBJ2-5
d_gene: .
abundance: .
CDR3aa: CASARGDQETQYF
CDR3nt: TGTGCCAGCGCCCGGGGAGATCAAGAGACCCAGTACTTC

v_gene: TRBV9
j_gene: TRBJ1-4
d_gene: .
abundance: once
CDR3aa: CASSVAWGRGSEKLFF
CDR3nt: TGTGCCAGCAGCGTAGCTTGGGGCAGAGGATCTGAAAAACTGTTTTTT

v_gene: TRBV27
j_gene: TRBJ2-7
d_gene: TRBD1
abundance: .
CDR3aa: CASNHPGQGVHEQYF
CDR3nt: TGTGCCAGCAATCACCCGGGACAGGGGGTACACGAGCAGTACTTC

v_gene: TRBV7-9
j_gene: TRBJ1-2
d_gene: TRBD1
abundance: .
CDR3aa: CASSPDRDAGYTF
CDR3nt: TGTGCCAGCAGCCCCGACAGGGATGCTGGCTACACCTTC

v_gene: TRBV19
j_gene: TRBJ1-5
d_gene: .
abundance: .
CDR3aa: CASSIDGPNQPQHF
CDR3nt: TGTGCCAGTAGTATCGACGGACCCAATCAGCCCCAGCATTTT